The 10 T cell receptor beta chains below come from one sample, sequenced in a study of beta chain features in type 1 diabetes. As every portion of the isolated RNA was reverse transcribed, the sequencing read expressed TCRB transcripts. Only in-frame clones appear in the TCRdb table, and some are missing; sequencing was by immunoSEQ multiplex PCR. The sample lists fewer than 150,000 clones, 6.5% to 8.5% seen once, with approximately 1.5% in the top ten. The sample consisted of central memory CD4+ T cells from blood. These receptors were collected from a woman aged 30 to 39 in good health.

The chain employs TRBV28 and TRBJ2-7; tentative D call: TRBD1 (6 bases). This CDR3 spans 14 amino acids. Trimming took 7 bases from V and 3 from J, leaving 16 bases between them. Germline CDR1 and CDR2: MDHEN and SYDVKM. CDR3 DNA: TGTGCCAGCAAAACCGGGACATCTTTCTACGAGCAGTACTTC. It encodes CASKTGTSFYEQYF.

In this sample, this clone turned up a few times. The rearrangement links TRBV7-2 to TRBJ2-7; the D is unclear. CDR1 and CDR2 from the germline V gene are SGHTA and FQGNSA. CDR3 length: 15 amino acids. Trimming took 0 bases from V and 7 from J, leaving 16 bases between them. CDR3: CASSLARSRSSEQYF. The CDR3 DNA reads as TGTGCCAGCAGCTTAGCGCGATCCCGGAGCAGTGAGCAGTACTTC.

This clone has at least ten counts. At one of its ends the junction is not consistent with the germline gene, which may arise from a read error. The rearrangement uses TRBV7-7 and TRBJ2-5, with 12 bases identical to TRBD1. This CDR3 is 15 amino acids long. In germline, CDR1 is SSHAT, CDR2 FNYEAQ (reference sequence). For the CDR3, the DNA is TGTGCTAGCAGCTTGGGACAGGGGGCCTTAGAGACCCAGTACTTC. Its protein product is CASSLGQGALETQYF.

This clone has more than one count but fewer than ten. The rearrangement uses TRBV7-2 and TRBJ2-7; 11 bases fit TRBD1. Germline V gene sequence: CDR1 SGHTA, CDR2 FQGNSA. The CDR3 length is 15 residues. J lost 4 bases, V lost 4 bases, and 6 bases had no gene match. CDR3 region: CASSSRTGGWYEQYF. The CDR3 region has the DNA TGTGCCAGCAGCTCGAGGACAGGGGGCTGGTACGAGCAGTACTTC. The full variable domain, its missing parts supplied by reference TRBV7-2 and TRBJ2-7, is GAGVSQSPSNKVTEKGKDVELRCDPISGHTALYWYRQSLGQGLEFLIYFQGNSAPDKSGLPSDRFSAERTGGSVSTLTIQRTQQEDSAVYLCASSSRTGGWYEQYFGPGTRLTVT.

The CDR3 spells CASSPTGTSGLEEQFF. DNA of the CDR3: TGCGCCAGCAGCCCCACCGGGACTAGCGGCTTAGAGGAGCAGTTCTTC. The rearrangement uses TRBV5-1 and TRBJ2-1, with 11 bases that match TRBD2. CDR1 SGHRS and CDR2 YFSETQ come from the germline V gene. V lost 4 bases, J lost 10 bases, and 13 bases stayed unmatched. The CDR3 spans 16 residues.

This clone appeared many times. The V and J genes are TRBV21-1 and TRBJ2-5; the D call of TRBD1 is as the table states it, not checked on the DNA. TRBV21-1 is a pseudogene. The CDR3 extends over 15 amino acids. CDR3 amino acids: CASSKAEDRRETQYF. In DNA, the CDR3 is TGTGCCAGCAGCAAAGCGGAGGACAGAAGGGAGACCCAGTACTTC.

CDR3 amino acids: CASSFSSRTDTQYF. Written as DNA, the CDR3 is TGTGCCAGCAGTTTTTCTTCTAGAACAGATACGCAGTATTTT. This chain joins TRBV2 and TRBJ2-3; D is ambiguous. Germline CDR1 is SNHLY and CDR2 is FYNNEI. Trimming left V 5 bases short and J 3 bases short, with 12 bases between. The CDR3 has 14 residues.

At least ten counts were recorded for this clone. The chain recombines TRBV4-2 with TRBJ2-6, with D uncertain. Trimming removed 0 bases at V and 1 base at J, with 7 bases between. Germline V CDR1 and CDR2: LGHNA, YNFKEQ. CDR3 size: 16 residues. CDR3: CASSQDLTSGANVLTF. CDR3 nucleotides: TGTGCCAGCAGCCAAGATCTGACTTCTGGGGCCAACGTCCTGACTTTC.

This clone was counted between two and nine times. This chain joins TRBV5-1 and TRBJ2-1; TRBD1 aligns across 7 bases. This CDR3 region has 14 residues. V gave up 3 bases and J gave up 7 bases; unmatched junction bases: 7. From germline, CDR1 is SGHRS and CDR2 YFSETQ. In nucleotides, the CDR3 is TGCGCCAGCAGCTCGGGACAGTTGTCAAATGAGCAGTTCTTC. It encodes CASSSGQLSNEQFF.

This clone showed up many times. V gene TRBV30 combines with J gene TRBJ2-3; D call uncertain. V was shortened by 2 bases and J by 5 bases, with 8 bases between the two germline ends. This CDR3 region has 12 residues. The germline V gene encodes CDR1 GTSNPN and CDR2 SVGIG (reference sequence). DNA for the CDR3: TGTGCCTGGAGTTATTCGTTAGATACGCAGTATTTT. Encoded protein: CAWSYSLDTQYF. Using reference TRBV30 and TRBJ2-3 for the parts outside the CDR3, the full variable domain is SQTIHQWPATLVQPVGSPLSLECTVEGTSNPNLYWYRQAAGRGLQLLFYSVGIGQISSEVPQNLSASRPQDRQFILSSKKLLLSDSGFYLCAWSYSLDTQYFGPGTRLTVL.